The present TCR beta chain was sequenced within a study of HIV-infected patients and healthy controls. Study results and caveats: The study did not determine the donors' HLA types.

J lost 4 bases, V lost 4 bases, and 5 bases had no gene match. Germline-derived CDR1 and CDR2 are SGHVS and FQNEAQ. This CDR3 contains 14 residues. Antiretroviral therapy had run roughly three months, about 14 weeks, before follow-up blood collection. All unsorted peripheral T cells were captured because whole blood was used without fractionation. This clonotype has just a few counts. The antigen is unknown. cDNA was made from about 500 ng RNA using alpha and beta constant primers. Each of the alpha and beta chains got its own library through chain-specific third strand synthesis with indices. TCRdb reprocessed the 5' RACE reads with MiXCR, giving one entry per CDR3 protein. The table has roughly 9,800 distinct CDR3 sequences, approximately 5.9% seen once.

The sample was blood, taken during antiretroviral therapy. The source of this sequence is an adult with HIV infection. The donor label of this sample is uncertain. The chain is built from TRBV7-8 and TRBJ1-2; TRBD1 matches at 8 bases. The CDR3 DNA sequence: TGTGCCAGCAGCTATGGGACAGGCATCTATGGCTACACCTTC. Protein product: CASSYGTGIYGYTF.